Each of the 4 T cell receptor beta chains below was sequenced from the same sample in a study of blood T cell repertoires in COVID-19. Sequenced by immunoSEQ multiplex PCR; TCRdb stores in-frame clones only, minus some. The data contain about 47,000 clones, roughly 80% of them singletons. Specimen: peripheral blood. These receptors were obtained from a woman aged 55-70 years with acute or convalescent COVID-19.

This clone turned up a few times. The genes are TRBV7-3 and TRBJ2-3, with 9 nucleotides matching TRBD2. Germline CDR1 is SGHTA and CDR2 is FQGTGA. J lost 2 bases, V lost 3 bases, and 6 bases had no gene match. The length of the CDR3 is 16 residues. This CDR3 is CASSLASGGHTDTQYF. As DNA, the CDR3 is TGTGCCAGCAGCTTGGCGAGCGGGGGGCACACAGATACGCAGTATTTT.

V usage is TRBV7-2 and J usage is TRBJ2-3, with 13 bases that match TRBD2. The CDR3 extends over 15 amino acids. V shed 5 bases and J 7 bases; nucleotides not matched to a gene: 6. The germline gives CDR1 SGHTA, CDR2 FQGNSA. CDR3 sequence reads: CASSLLAGGSNTQYF. The CDR3 coding sequence is TGTGCCAGCAGCCTACTAGCGGGGGGGTCAAATACGCAGTATTTT.

The chain has TRBV5-8 and TRBJ1-6, with D hard to call. Germline V gives CDR1 SGHTS, CDR2 YDEGEE. V was clipped by 0 bases and J by 5 bases, with 9 bases between them. The CDR3 is 15 amino acids. The CDR3 is CASSLAAADNSPLHF. As DNA, the CDR3 is TGTGCCAGCAGCTTGGCAGCGGCGGATAATTCACCCCTCCACTTT.

The V and J genes are TRBV5-1 and TRBJ2-1, with 8 bases that match TRBD1. Germline assignment: CDR1 SGHRS and CDR2 YFSETQ. The CDR3 spans 14 residues. Trimming cost V 2 bases and J 4 bases; bases outside gene matches: 2. The DNA for the CDR3 is TGCGCCAGCAGCTTCGGACAGGGATACAATGAGCAGTTCTTC. Its protein product is CASSFGQGYNEQFF.